The 10 T cell receptor beta chains in this list originate from one sample, sequenced in a study of T-cell memory formation after mild COVID-19. One entry per CDR3 protein results from TCRdb running MiXCR on the 5' RACE reads. In the table there are hundreds of thousands of distinct CDR3 sequences, less than 25% of which are singletons. The sequencing input was PBMCs or a T cell subset sorted from them (not recorded which). The receptors stem from an adult woman who had mild COVID-19 (a few samples of this study predate the infection). Cell type and time point are not known.

This chain uses TRBV29-1 with TRBJ2-3; D is ambiguous. Germline values: CDR1 SQVTM, CDR2 ANQGSEA. This CDR3 has 10 amino acids. The CDR3 region has the DNA TGCCTTGTTTTCACAGATACGCAGTATTTT. Translated: CLVFTDTQYF.

This clonotype showed up just a few times. This rearrangement joins TRBV6-5 to TRBJ2-7, with 8 bases lining up with TRBD2. The CDR3 sequence is 15 residues long. The V segment lost 10 bases and the J segment 3 bases; nucleotides outside the gene matches: 14. CDR1 and CDR2 from the germline V gene are MNHEY and SVGAGI. CDR3 sequence: CATRRASGSFYEQYF. The CDR3 DNA sequence: TGTGCCACCCGCCGCGCTAGCGGGTCTTTCTACGAGCAGTACTTC.

V gene TRBV11-3 combines with J gene TRBJ2-1; 9 bases map to TRBD2. The CDR3 is 16 residues long. The germline gives CDR1 SGHNT, CDR2 YENEEA. The junction had 8 bases not matched to a gene; V was cut back by 5 bases and J by 3 bases. The CDR3 nucleotides read TGTGCCAGCAGCCCCCGGACTAGCGCCTTCTACAATGAGCAGTTCTTC. Protein sequence: CASSPRTSAFYNEQFF. Full variable domain (outside the CDR3, taken from reference TRBV11-3 and TRBJ2-1): EAGVVQSPRYKIIEKKQPVAFWCNPISGHNTLYWYLQNLGQGPELLIRYENEEAVDDSQLPKDRFSAERLKGVDSTLKIQPAELGDSAVYLCASSPRTSAFYNEQFFGPGTRLTVL.

This clonotype has ten or more counts. This CDR3 reads CASSPSGTVSNQPQHF. In nucleotides, the CDR3 is TGTGCCAGCTCACCTTCCGGGACAGTAAGCAATCAGCCCCAGCATTTT. The chain combines TRBV18 with TRBJ1-5; TRBD1 aligns across 7 bases. CDR1 and CDR2 (germline): KGHSH, LQKENI. The trim removed 3 bases at V and 1 base at J, leaving 6 bases unmatched. The CDR3 has 16 amino acids.

This clonotype was seen many times. The V call is TRBV7-9, the J call TRBJ1-2, with D unresolved. V was shortened by 1 base and J by 6 bases, with 12 bases between the two germline ends. This CDR3 is 14 amino acids long. Germline V gives CDR1 SEHNR, CDR2 FQNEAQ (reference sequence). The CDR3 is CASSLERSLHGYTF. DNA of the CDR3: TGTGCCAGCAGCTTAGAAAGGTCTCTCCATGGCTACACCTTC.

This clonotype was counted between two and nine times. The rearrangement joins TRBV7-9 to TRBJ2-3, with no clear D. This CDR3 comprises 12 residues. Deletions cut 8 bases from V and 1 base from J, with 7 bases between. Germline-derived CDR1 and CDR2 are SEHNR and FQNEAQ (reference sequence). Here the CDR3 DNA reads TGTGCCAGCTGTCAGGGCACAGATACGCAGTATTTT. Translated, it gives CASCQGTDTQYF.

This chain uses TRBV21-1 with TRBJ2-1; the listed D gene, TRBD1, was not tested against the DNA. TRBV21-1 is described as a pseudogene. The CDR3 length is 13 residues. CDR3 sequence (DNA): TGTGCCAGCAACATCGGACAGGGCAATGAGCAGTTCTTC. Amino acid sequence: CASNIGQGNEQFF.

V gene TRBV2 combines with J gene TRBJ1-5; TRBD1 matches 9 bases. This CDR3 comprises 14 residues. V was clipped by 8 bases and J by 7 bases; unmatched bases: 9. Per the germline V gene, CDR1 is SNHLY and CDR2 is FYNNEI. Here the CDR3 reads CASAGQGVWQPQHF. Written as DNA, the CDR3 is TGTGCCAGCGCGGGACAGGGCGTATGGCAGCCCCAGCATTTT.

This sequence joins TRBV6-5 and TRBJ2-7; D may be TRBD2 (5 bases). Germline loops: CDR1 MNHEY, CDR2 SVGAGI. The CDR3 is 13 amino acids. Trimming left V 5 bases short and J 7 bases short, with 15 bases between. The CDR3 nucleotides read TGTGCCAGCAGTCCAGGCCCGGGATGGGAGCAGTACGTC. This encodes CASSPGPGWEQYV.

This clonotype has a handful of counts. The genes are TRBV25-1 and TRBJ2-6; D gene ambiguous. CDR1 is MGHDK and CDR2 is SYGVNS in the germline V gene. V lost 8 bases and J lost 2, with 4 bases in between. The CDR3 consists of 12 residues. In DNA form, the CDR3 reads TGTGCCAGCCAGGCTGGGGCCAACGTCCTGACTTTC. Protein product: CASQAGANVLTF. Full variable domain (rest looked up from reference TRBV25-1 and TRBJ2-6): EADIYQTPRYLVIGTGKKITLECSQTMGHDKMYWYQQDPGMELHLIHYSYGVNSTEKGDLSSESTVSRIRTEHFPLTLESARPSHTSQYLCASQAGANVLTFGAGSRLTVL.